Listed below are T cell receptor beta chains from one sample, sequenced in a study of neurological immune-mediated disorders. TCRdb passed the 5' RACE reads through MiXCR, listing each CDR3 protein once. This sample has just over 50,000 distinct CDR3 sequences, with about 3% found just once. Sequencing used PBMCs. The receptors shown here come from a man aged 35-49 years with multiple sclerosis. Both conserved end residues are part of each CDR3. A D gene is named only where the DNA matches it firmly. Clone size is not always given. Where it is, it says once, few, many or a class for expanded clones.

V: TRBV6-5
D: -
size: many
J: TRBJ2-2
CDR3: CASSYSGIISFGGAGELFF
DNA: TGTGCCAGCAGTTACTCTGGAATAATAAGCTTTGGTGGAGCCGGGGAGCTGTTTTTT

V: TRBV4-1
D: -
size: many
J: TRBJ1-4
CDR3: CASSQEPGKGREKLFF
DNA: TGCGCCAGCAGCCAAGAACCGGGAAAGGGGCGTGAAAAACTGTTTTTT

V: TRBV6-1
D: TRBD1
size: few
J: TRBJ2-1
CDR3: CAGGADRGREQFF
DNA: TGTGCCGGGGGAGCGGACAGGGGAAGGGAGCAGTTCTTC

V: TRBV29-1
D: -
size: many
J: TRBJ2-1
CDR3: CSVAPENNYNEQFF
DNA: TGCAGCGTTGCCCCAGAGAATAACTACAATGAGCAGTTCTTC

V: TRBV12-3/TRBV12-4
D: -
size: many
J: TRBJ1-5
CDR3: CASSLRGDQPQHF
DNA: TGTGCCAGCAGTTTAAGGGGGGACCAGCCCCAGCATTTT

V: TRBV28
D: -
size: many
J: TRBJ1-2
CDR3: CASTLRGYGYTF
DNA: TGTGCCAGCACTCTGAGGGGCTATGGCTACACCTTC

V: TRBV5-1
D: TRBD2
size: many
J: TRBJ2-7
CDR3: CASSSGLAGPPPSYEQYF
DNA: TGCGCCAGCAGCTCGGGACTAGCGGGGCCCCCGCCCTCCTACGAGCAGTACTTC

V: TRBV20-1
D: TRBD1
size: many
J: TRBJ2-3
CDR3: CSARHAGGAGDTQYF
DNA: TGCAGTGCTAGGCATGCAGGGGGCGCAGGGGATACGCAGTATTTT

V: TRBV6-5
D: -
size: many
J: TRBJ2-7
CDR3: CASSYSRTVAEQYF
DNA: TGTGCCAGCAGTTACTCGAGGACAGTGGCCGAGCAGTACTTC

V: TRBV5-1
D: TRBD2
size: many
J: TRBJ2-3
CDR3: CASSSGGAEDTQYF
DNA: TGCGCCAGCAGTAGCGGGGGGGCAGAAGATACGCAGTATTTT

V: TRBV5-1
D: TRBD2
size: many
J: TRBJ2-3
CDR3: CASSSTSGGSDTQYF
DNA: TGCGCCAGCAGCTCGACTAGCGGGGGGTCAGATACGCAGTATTTT

V: TRBV28
D: -
size: many
J: TRBJ1-5
CDR3: CASSLRAGRSNQPQHF
DNA: TGTGCCAGCAGTTTAAGGGCAGGGCGGAGCAATCAGCCCCAGCATTTT

V: TRBV5-1
D: TRBD1
size: many
J: TRBJ2-1
CDR3: CASSWGTGRHNEQFF
DNA: TGCGCCAGCAGCTGGGGGACAGGGCGGCACAATGAGCAGTTCTTC

V: TRBV20-1
D: -
size: many
J: TRBJ2-7
CDR3: CSAPSWVDPYEQYF
DNA: TGCAGTGCCCCGAGCTGGGTAGACCCCTACGAGCAGTACTTC

V: TRBV6-1
D: -
size: many
J: TRBJ2-2
CDR3: CASSGGVRTGELFF
DNA: TGTGCCAGCAGTGGTGGGGTTCGGACCGGGGAGCTGTTTTTT

V: TRBV12-3/TRBV12-4
D: -
size: many
J: TRBJ2-5
CDR3: CASRTPNQETQYF
DNA: TGTGCCAGCAGGACACCGAACCAAGAGACCCAGTACTTC

V: TRBV29-1
D: TRBD2
size: many
J: TRBJ2-3
CDR3: CSVAGGNLAGGTDTQYF
DNA: TGCAGCGTTGCAGGGGGGAATCTAGCGGGGGGCACAGATACGCAGTATTTT

V: TRBV5-1
D: -
size: many
J: TRBJ2-3
CDR3: CASTPEGADTQYF
DNA: TGCGCCAGCACCCCTGAAGGGGCAGATACGCAGTATTTT

V: TRBV5-4
D: TRBD2
size: -
J: TRBJ2-5
CDR3: CASSIPLAGGRGETQYF
DNA: TGTGCCAGCAGCATCCCTCTAGCGGGGGGGCGCGGAGAGACCCAGTACTTC

V: TRBV10-3
D: -
size: many
J: TRBJ2-7
CDR3: CAISPGIQGENEQYF
DNA: TGTGCCATCTCGCCTGGTATACAGGGCGAGAACGAGCAGTACTTC

V: TRBV3-1
D: -
size: many
J: TRBJ1-6
CDR3: CASSQVQASDSPLHF
DNA: TGTGCCAGCAGCCAAGTCCAGGCATCGGATTCACCCCTCCACTTT

V: TRBV7-9
D: -
size: many
J: TRBJ1-6
CDR3: CASSLDVPDSPLHF
DNA: TGTGCCAGCAGCTTAGACGTACCAGATTCACCCCTCCACTTT

V: TRBV3-1
D: TRBD1
size: many
J: TRBJ1-2
CDR3: CASSQGQGINYGYTF
DNA: TGTGCCAGCAGCCAAGGACAGGGCATAAACTATGGCTACACCTTC

V: TRBV5-1
D: -
size: many
J: TRBJ2-6
CDR3: CASSSDWGNSGANVLTF
DNA: TGCGCCAGCAGCTCTGACTGGGGAAACTCTGGGGCCAACGTCCTGACTTTC

V: TRBV3-1
D: TRBD1
size: many
J: TRBJ2-2
CDR3: CASSHGQAIGELFF
DNA: TGTGCCAGCAGCCATGGACAGGCAATCGGGGAGCTGTTTTTT

V: TRBV29-1
D: TRBD2
size: many
J: TRBJ2-3
CDR3: CSVEKSPASGGNHYTDTQYF
DNA: TGCAGCGTTGAAAAATCACCGGCTAGCGGGGGGAACCATTACACAGATACGCAGTATTTT

V: TRBV5-1
D: -
size: many
J: TRBJ2-3
CDR3: CASSLEHRAGTDTQYF
DNA: TGCGCCAGCAGCTTGGAACACAGAGCGGGCACAGATACGCAGTATTTT

V: TRBV28
D: -
size: many
J: TRBJ2-7
CDR3: CASSKAAYEQYF
DNA: TGTGCCAGCTCGAAGGCCGCCTACGAGCAGTACTTC

V: TRBV5-6
D: TRBD2
size: many
J: TRBJ2-7
CDR3: CASSSLSGGPNEQYF
DNA: TGTGCCAGCAGCTCCCTTTCGGGGGGGCCGAACGAGCAGTACTTC

V: TRBV27
D: -
size: many
J: TRBJ1-5
CDR3: CASSLVGNQPQHF
DNA: TGTGCCAGCAGTTTGGTCGGGAATCAGCCCCAGCATTTT

V: TRBV6-2/TRBV6-3
D: -
size: many
J: TRBJ1-1
CDR3: CASSYGQGGNTEAFF
DNA: TGTGCCAGCAGTTACGGGCAGGGAGGAAACACTGAAGCTTTCTTT

V: TRBV20-1
D: TRBD2
size: many
J: TRBJ2-1
CDR3: CSGGGGDEQFF
DNA: TGCAGCGGCGGGGGGGGTGATGAGCAGTTCTTC

V: TRBV7-2
D: TRBD1
size: many
J: TRBJ1-1
CDR3: CASSASRDRLTEAFF
DNA: TGTGCCAGCAGCGCATCCCGGGACAGATTAACTGAAGCTTTCTTT

V: TRBV20-1
D: -
size: many
J: TRBJ2-3
CDR3: CSPLSGFTDTQYF
DNA: TGCAGCCCCCTCAGCGGATTCACAGATACGCAGTATTTT

V: TRBV12-3/TRBV12-4
D: -
size: many
J: TRBJ2-2
CDR3: CASSLVPVGDTGELFF
DNA: TGTGCCAGCAGTTTAGTCCCGGTAGGGGACACCGGGGAGCTGTTTTTT

V: TRBV14
D: -
size: many
J: TRBJ2-4
CDR3: CASSGHKVNIQYF
DNA: TGTGCCAGCAGTGGACATAAGGTTAACATTCAGTACTTC

V: TRBV3-1
D: -
size: many
J: TRBJ1-2
CDR3: CASSHGYGYTF
DNA: TGTGCCAGCAGCCACGGGTATGGCTACACCTTC

V: TRBV29-1
D: -
size: many
J: TRBJ1-1
CDR3: CSVAGVWTEAFF
DNA: TGCAGCGTTGCAGGGGTTTGGACTGAAGCTTTCTTT

V: TRBV2
D: -
size: many
J: TRBJ2-5
CDR3: CASSDWVAAETQYF
DNA: TGTGCCAGCAGTGATTGGGTCGCGGCTGAGACCCAGTACTTC

V: TRBV20-1
D: TRBD1
size: many
J: TRBJ1-5
CDR3: CSARDQGTGTYSNQPQHF
DNA: TGCAGTGCTAGAGATCAGGGGACAGGGACTTATAGCAATCAGCCCCAGCATTTT

V: TRBV5-1
D: TRBD1
size: many
J: TRBJ2-7
CDR3: CASSGQEISGEQYF
DNA: TGCGCCAGTTCCGGACAGGAAATTTCGGGGGAGCAGTACTTC

V: TRBV9
D: -
size: many
J: TRBJ2-5
CDR3: CASSVDTNEGYQETQYF
DNA: TGTGCCAGCAGCGTAGACACAAACGAAGGGTACCAAGAGACCCAGTACTTC

V: TRBV5-5
D: TRBD2
size: many
J: TRBJ2-1
CDR3: CASNTGTSGANEQFF
DNA: TGTGCCAGCAACACCGGGACTAGCGGGGCCAATGAGCAGTTCTTC

V: TRBV12-3/TRBV12-4
D: -
size: many
J: TRBJ1-4
CDR3: CASTRNNEKLFF
DNA: TGTGCCAGCACCAGAAATAATGAAAAACTGTTTTTT

V: TRBV3-1
D: TRBD2
size: many
J: TRBJ2-1
CDR3: CASSQGLAGGMDEQFF
DNA: TGTGCCAGCAGCCAAGGACTAGCGGGGGGGATGGATGAGCAGTTCTTC

V: TRBV25-1
D: TRBD1
size: many
J: TRBJ2-1
CDR3: CASSPLRDRTYNEQFF
DNA: TGTGCCAGCAGCCCCCTCCGGGACAGGACCTACAATGAGCAGTTCTTC

V: TRBV20-1
D: -
size: many
J: TRBJ2-1
CDR3: CSARDRPSSYNEQFF
DNA: TGCAGTGCTAGAGATAGGCCAAGCTCCTACAATGAGCAGTTCTTC

V: TRBV12-3/TRBV12-4
D: -
size: many
J: TRBJ2-6
CDR3: CASSFASGANVLTF
DNA: TGTGCCAGCAGTTTCGCCTCAGGGGCCAACGTCCTGACTTTC

V: TRBV24-1
D: -
size: many
J: TRBJ2-5
CDR3: CATSDQPGLEGETQYF
DNA: TGTGCCACCAGTGATCAACCGGGACTGGAGGGAGAGACCCAGTACTTC

V: TRBV24-1
D: -
size: many
J: TRBJ2-2
CDR3: CATSVSGSDGELFF
DNA: TGTGCCACCAGTGTTTCTGGGTCTGACGGGGAGCTGTTTTTT